The next 6 T cell receptor beta chains were all read from a single sample in a study of blood T cell repertoires in COVID-19. TCRdb's copy holds only in-frame clones and misses some; the assay was immunoSEQ multiplex PCR. Here the sample spans 150,000 or so clones, about 80% being singletons. Sequenced material: peripheral blood. The receptors derive from a woman aged 55-69 years with acute or convalescent COVID-19.

The rearrangement joins TRBV23-1 to TRBJ1-2; TRBD1 matches 8 bases. TRBV23-1 is known as an ORF, though its function is uncertain. The CDR3 loop spans 17 amino acids. J gave up 3 bases and V 6 bases, and 15 bases lay outside the gene matches. CDR3 nucleotides: TGCGCCAGCAGACCGGGACAGGCTCCCTTCCCCTACTATGGCTACACCTTC. Protein product: CASRPGQAPFPYYGYTF.

The chain joins TRBV18 to TRBJ2-7, with D maybe TRBD1 (6 bases). The V gene lost 3 bases and the J gene lost 3 bases, with 15 bases spanning the gap. This CDR3 spans 15 amino acids. Germline CDR1 KGHSH, CDR2 LQKENI. This CDR3 reads CASSPRRDTFYEQYF. The CDR3 DNA reads TGTGCCAGCTCACCCCGTAGGGACACCTTCTACGAGCAGTACTTC.

This chain joins TRBV27 and TRBJ1-5, with TRBD1 as a possible D gene (6 bases). The V end lost 8 bases, the J end lost 2 bases, and 13 bases lay between the germline ends. Germline V CDR1 and CDR2: MNHEY, SMNVEV (reference sequence). The CDR3 runs 14 residues. For the CDR3, the DNA is TGTGCCAGCTCTGAACAGGGAGGCAATCAGCCCCAGCATTTT. Translating it yields CASSEQGGNQPQHF.

This chain uses TRBV7-9 with TRBJ2-7; 7 bases are shared with TRBD1. From germline, CDR1 is SEHNR and CDR2 FQNEAQ (reference sequence). V gave up 4 bases and J gave up 3 bases; unmatched junction bases: 21. The CDR3 consists of 19 residues. The CDR3 is CASSSTQNTDRVDLYEQYF. The CDR3 DNA sequence: TGTGCCAGCAGCTCAACCCAAAATACTGACAGGGTGGATCTCTACGAGCAGTACTTC.

The CDR3 protein is CASSIQGVYETQYF. DNA for the CDR3: TGCGCCAGCAGCATACAGGGGGTTTATGAGACCCAGTACTTC. The chain uses TRBV5-1 and TRBJ2-5; 8 bases are shared with TRBD1. Germline V gene data show CDR1 as SGHRS and CDR2 as YFSETQ. Germline trimming cut 4 bases from V and 5 bases from J; bases unmatched to any gene: 7. The CDR3 extends over 14 amino acids. The complete variable domain, with remaining parts taken from reference TRBV5-1 and TRBJ2-5, reads KAGVTQTPRYLIKTRGQQVTLSCSPISGHRSVSWYQQTPGQGLQFLFEYFSETQRNKGNFPGRFSGRQFSNSRSEMNVSTLELGDSALYLCASSIQGVYETQYFGPGTRLLVL.

The chain couples TRBV11-3 to TRBJ2-3, with a tentative D call TRBD2 (5 bases). The V end lost 4 bases, the J end lost 9 bases, and 17 bases lay between the germline ends. The CDR3 runs 14 residues. From germline, CDR1 is SGHNT and CDR2 YENEEA. The CDR3 sequence is CASSSALLSGTQYF. CDR3 bases: TGTGCCAGCAGCTCCGCCCTGCTTTCGGGAACGCAGTATTTT.